What follows is one TCR beta chain and its context. Its specificity is not known. This record belongs to a study of cytotoxic CD8 clonotypes in ibrutinib-treated CLL. Study context: Among patients, around 24 responded partially and 2 completely; approximately 14 then stayed remitted and 12 progressed after median 68 months. General study results and limits: Once treatment began, public clonotypes, which were uncommon, contracted or stayed stable. Upon ibrutinib response clonality rose, and upon progression it fell back toward baseline.

Libraries were prepared by immunoSEQ multiplex PCR; TCRdb keeps only in-frame clonotypes and omits some of them. The sample lists around 250,000 clones, under 75% occurring once. The CDR3 runs to 16 residues. Germline V CDR1 and CDR2: SGHVS, FNYEAQ. V shed 2 bases and J 1 base; nucleotides not matched to a gene: 1. The sample consisted of PBMCs, taken after 24 months of ibrutinib treatment. The chain carries TRBV7-6 and TRBJ1-5; 11 nucleotides agree with TRBD1. The sequence was collected from a human donor with chronic lymphocytic leukemia. The CDR3 DNA reads TGTGCCAGCAGCTTAAGGGACAGGGGGAGCAATCAGCCCCAGCATTTT. Protein sequence: CASSLRDRGSNQPQHF.